The 3 T cell receptor beta chains presented below share a single source sample, sequenced in a study of neurological immune-mediated disorders. TCRdb reprocessed the 5' RACE reads with MiXCR, giving one entry per CDR3 protein. The sample consists of about 89,000 distinct CDR3 sequences, 2% to 3% of them appearing once. Sequencing used PBMCs. All receptors come from a woman in her 30s with multiple sclerosis.

The table lists this clonotype with many counts. The chain is built from TRBV24-1 and TRBJ2-3; perhaps TRBD2 as D (6 bases). This CDR3 is built from 15 residues. The V and J ends lost 4 bases and 0 bases respectively, with 10 bases between them. Germline values: CDR1 KGHDR, CDR2 SFDVKD. The CDR3 DNA reads TGTGCCACCAGTGACCTACGGGGGAGCACAGATACGCAGTATTTT. Protein sequence: CATSDLRGSTDTQYF.

This clonotype occurred many times. V is TRBV20-1 and J is TRBJ2-7; D ambiguous. Germline V gives CDR1 DFQATT, CDR2 SNEGSKA (reference sequence). CDR3 length: 12 residues. V gave up 3 bases and J gave up 4 bases, with 10 bases separating them. The CDR3 DNA reads as TGCAGTGCTAGGTCCGGACCATACGAGCAGTACTTC. Protein product: CSARSGPYEQYF.

Ten or more counts support this clonotype. V usage is TRBV7-9 and J usage is TRBJ2-5; D could derive from TRBD1 or TRBD2 (5 bases each). Between the trimmed V and J ends, which lost 7 bases and 3 bases, there was a span of 18 bases. Germline V CDR1 and CDR2: SEHNR, FQNEAQ (reference sequence). The CDR3 has 15 residues. The CDR3, as DNA: TGTGCCAGCACCTTCTACCGGGACGCCAAAGAGACCCAGTACTTC. This translates into CASTFYRDAKETQYF.